The rows below give T cell receptor beta chains drawn from one sample of a study of radiotherapy plus CTLA-4 blockade in lung cancer. Profiling relied on immunoSEQ multiplex PCR, and the TCRdb table lists in-frame clones only, not all of them. This table holds about 43,000 clones, 55% to 80% found once. The specimen comprised peripheral blood, sampled from a patient treated with radiotherapy plus ipilimumab. The receptors were sampled from a human donor with non-small cell lung cancer who had a partial response to radiotherapy plus ipilimumab. Both conserved end residues are part of each CDR3. D genes are given only for firm matches. Clone size is not always given. Where it is, it says once, few, many or a class for expanded clones.

DNA | CDR3 | V | size | J | D | length
TGTGCCGCGAAACAGGCCTTTGATCACGAGCAGTACTTC | CAAKQAFDHEQYF | TRBV6-1 | . | TRBJ2-7 | . | 13
TGTGCCAGCTCACCCGGGGGAGTGGGCAATGAGCAGTTCTTC | CASSPGGVGNEQFF | TRBV18 | . | TRBJ2-1 | . | 14
TGTGCCAGCAGCTTCGACAGGGAGAATGGCTACACCTTC | CASSFDRENGYTF | TRBV7-9 | . | TRBJ1-2 | TRBD1 | 13
TGTGCCAGCTCACCAGGGGACAGACAGTTCAATCAGCCCCAGCATTTT | CASSPGDRQFNQPQHF | TRBV18 | . | TRBJ1-5 | TRBD1 | 16
TGTGCCAGCTCACCTAGTACGGGGGGGACCGCCTCCTACGAGCAGTACTTC | CASSPSTGGTASYEQYF | TRBV18 | . | TRBJ2-7 | TRBD2 | 17
TGTGCCAGCACCTGGGGGACAGGACCCTACGAGCAGTACTTC | CASTWGTGPYEQYF | TRBV27 | . | TRBJ2-7 | TRBD1 | 14
TGCGCCAGCAGTCGCGCGACAGGGGCCAATCAGCCCCAGCATTTT | CASSRATGANQPQHF | TRBV23-1 | few | TRBJ1-5 | TRBD1 | 15
TGTGCCAGCTCACCTGCCGGGAGGGCGAGGGGGGCCAACGTCCTGACTTTC | CASSPAGRARGANVLTF | TRBV18 | . | TRBJ2-6 | TRBD2 | 17
TGTGCCAGCAGCCAAGGGGAAACAGATACGCAGTATTTT | CASSQGETDTQYF | TRBV9 | few | TRBJ2-3 | . | 13
TGTGCCAGCAGCGTAGGGACTACTTCCACAGATACGCAGTATTTT | CASSVGTTSTDTQYF | TRBV9 | . | TRBJ2-3 | . | 15
TGTGCCAGCTCACCACTGGGAGGACGTACCGACACTAACTATGGCTACACCTTC | CASSPLGGRTDTNYGYTF | TRBV18 | . | TRBJ1-2 | . | 18
TGTGCCAGCAGCTTGGGGGCGACCTCAGCCGAGCAGTACTTC | CASSLGATSAEQYF | TRBV5-6 | . | TRBJ2-7 | . | 14
TGTGCCAGCACTGGACTCCTACGTTTCCAAGAGACCCAGTACTTC | CASTGLLRFQETQYF | TRBV6-1 | . | TRBJ2-5 | . | 15
TGTGCCAGTAGTATTGCTAGCGGGAGGTACAATGAGCAGTTCTTC | CASSIASGRYNEQFF | TRBV19 | . | TRBJ2-1 | TRBD2 | 15
TGCGCCAGCAGCTTTTCTAGGAGCTCCTACGAGCAGTACTTC | CASSFSRSSYEQYF | TRBV5-1 | . | TRBJ2-7 | . | 14
TGCGCCAGCTGGCGGGAGGACGCCTACGAGCAGTACTTC | CASWREDAYEQYF | TRBV5-1 | . | TRBJ2-7 | TRBD2 | 13